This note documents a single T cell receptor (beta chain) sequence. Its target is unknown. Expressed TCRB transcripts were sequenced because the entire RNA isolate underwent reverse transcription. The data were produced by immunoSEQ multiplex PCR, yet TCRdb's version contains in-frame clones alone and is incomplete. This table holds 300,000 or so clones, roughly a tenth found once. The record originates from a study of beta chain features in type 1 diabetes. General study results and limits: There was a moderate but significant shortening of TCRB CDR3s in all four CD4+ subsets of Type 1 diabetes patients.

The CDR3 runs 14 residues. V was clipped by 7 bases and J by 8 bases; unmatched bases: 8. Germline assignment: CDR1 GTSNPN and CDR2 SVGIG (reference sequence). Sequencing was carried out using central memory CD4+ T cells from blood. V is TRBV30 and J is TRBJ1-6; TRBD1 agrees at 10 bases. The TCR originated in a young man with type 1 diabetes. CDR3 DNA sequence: TGTGCCTCAAGACAGGGGGCCATGGATTCACCCCTCCACTTT. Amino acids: CASRQGAMDSPLHF.